The clone carrying this T cell receptor (beta chain) has a handful of counts. Its cognate antigen is unknown. V shed 0 bases and J shed 0 bases, with 10 bases lying between them. This CDR3 region has 15 residues. Germline V gene lookup returns CDR1 SGHRS and CDR2 YFSETQ. The data stem from a study of shared clonotypes between healthy human individuals. Authors' data handling: Without quality scores, immunoSEQ junctional reads could not be filtered like full-length reads. Produced via immunoSEQ multiplex PCR; TCRdb's table is partial and in-frame only. The DNA was the basis for D and trimming; V, J and clone size are from that table. The data show roughly 1,800,000 clones, with about 95% seen just once and approximately 1% held by the top ten. Terminally differentiated effector memory CD45RA+ cells were left out of the naive CD8 fraction, which was CD45RO-negative and positively selected for CCR7. Study results and limitations: Among the subsets, naive ones generally showed larger estimated richness than memory ones.

Sequenced: naive CD8+ T cells sorted from blood. The receptor comes from a man in his late teens or twenties in good health. The chain joins TRBV5-1 to TRBJ2-7, with D unclear. CDR3 sequence reads: CASSLGETTSYEQYF. CDR3 DNA sequence: TGCGCCAGCAGCTTGGGAGAGACGACCTCCTACGAGCAGTACTTC.